Described below is a single T cell receptor (beta chain) sequence and its context. Many counts were recorded for this clone. The target of this receptor is not known. Base qualities were left out, and no much larger clone turns up one base away. The germline V gene (reference sequence) provides CDR1 SEHNR and CDR2 FQNEAQ. Its CDR3 holds 15 amino acids, cysteine through phenylalanine. The DNA shown is the 45-base CDR3, in frame from base 1. The germline V end is reduced by 5 bases and the J end by 9 bases; junction bases left unmatched: 12. These data are taken from a study of metastatic and nonmetastatic thyroid tumors (dated by TCRdb to the early 2020s). The study in broad terms: The researchers compared repertoires between peripheral blood samples and tumor or nodule tissue samples from patients with malignant or benign thyroid disease. Overall results and qualifications from the work: TCR beta diversity was reported as significantly higher in malignant tumors than in benign nodules, in both blood and tumor samples.

No treatment had been received by any patient before thyroid surgery. Using T-cell receptor beta sequencing, the study looked back at clinical samples from patients collected from the early 2010s to the late 2010s. The method was PCR. The sequencer listed for this sample is Illumina HiSeq 4000. The TCR beta-chain CDR3 region of each patient was profiled by high-throughput sequencing. Under the source paper's analysis protocol: Drawing on CDR3 differences between clinicopathological groups, the researchers built a classifier meant to tell apart patients with distant-metastatic papillary thyroid cancer. Repertoire diversity was assessed with the Shannon index, and tumor-blood repertoire similarity with the Morisita-Horn index. The public reads were quality trimmed at Q25 with fastp and then assembled into clones with MiXCR by TCRdb, keeping productive beta chains. It is TCRdb's table, rather than the study itself, that gives the V and J calls and clone size. In this sample the table shows 20,000 to 25,000 clones, approximately 20% of which occur a single time. The ten largest clones capture 25% to 35% of the sample.

Sample: blood. The chain is assembled from TRBV7-9 and TRBJ2-1, and TRBD1 aligns with 8 junction nucleotides. This clonotype originated in a female donor with papillary thyroid cancer or a benign thyroid nodule (not recorded which). Some clones in this sample may be carry-over from other donors' samples. CDR3 region: CASSGIDRGGGEQFF. The bases are TGTGCCAGCAGCGGAATAGACAGGGGTGGCGGTGAGCAGTTCTTC.